The subject of this entry is one TCR beta chain. The CDR3 covers 16 residues. Germline lookup yields CDR1 MGHRA and CDR2 YSYEKL. Together with a sample-barcoded 5' primer, a J-beta primer mix was included in a second PCR lasting 7 to 11 cycles. Using its own MiXCR run on the 5' RACE reads, TCRdb lists one record per CDR3 protein. The repertoire consists of more than 1.4 million distinct CDR3 sequences, with 42% occurring once and the leading ten covering 7.9%. The study recruited healthy Caucasian donors from Russia who were aged about 6 to 90. PBMCs, at least 6 million per sample, were isolated. The sample is drawn from a study of blood T cells in healthy people across ages.

This chain links TRBV4-1 with TRBJ2-1; tentative D call: TRBD2 (5 bases). The end of the DNA is better explained by TRBJ2-7, so the J call may be wrong. Sample: blood. The receptor comes from a woman between 18 and 29 years old in good health. The CDR3 DNA is TGCGCCAGCAGCCAACCTACTAGTGACCCCTACAATGAGCAGTACTTC. This encodes CASSQPTSDPYNEQYF.